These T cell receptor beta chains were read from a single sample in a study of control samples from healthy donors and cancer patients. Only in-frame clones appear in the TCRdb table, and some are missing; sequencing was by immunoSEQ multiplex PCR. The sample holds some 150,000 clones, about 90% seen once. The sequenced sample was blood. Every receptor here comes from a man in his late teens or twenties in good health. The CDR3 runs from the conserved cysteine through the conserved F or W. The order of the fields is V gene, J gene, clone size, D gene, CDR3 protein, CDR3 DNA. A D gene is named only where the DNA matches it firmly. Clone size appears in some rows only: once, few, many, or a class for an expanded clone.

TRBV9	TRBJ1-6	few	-	CASSPQMNNSPLHF	TGTGCCAGCAGCCCTCAGATGAATAATTCACCCCTCCACTTT
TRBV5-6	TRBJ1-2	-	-	CASSIPTGWSGYTF	TGTGCCAGCAGCATACCCACAGGGTGGTCGGGCTACACCTTC
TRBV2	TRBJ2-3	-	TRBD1	CARADRHNTDTQYF	TGTGCCAGAGCGGACAGGCATAACACAGATACGCAGTATTTT
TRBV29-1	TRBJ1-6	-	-	CSVKEEGWNHSPLHF	TGCAGCGTTAAGGAGGAGGGTTGGAATCATTCACCCCTCCACTTT
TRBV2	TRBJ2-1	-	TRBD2	CARTSGANSYNEQFF	TGTGCCAGAACTAGCGGGGCCAACTCCTACAATGAGCAGTTCTTC
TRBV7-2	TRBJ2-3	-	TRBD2	CASSLKGTSGSTDTQYF	TGTGCCAGCAGCTTAAAAGGGACTAGCGGGAGCACAGATACGCAGTATTTT
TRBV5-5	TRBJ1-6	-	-	CASGIDSPLHF	TGTGCCAGTGGGATTGATTCACCCCTCCACTTT
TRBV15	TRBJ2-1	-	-	CATSRELSPGDEQFF	TGTGCCACCAGCAGAGAACTGTCCCCCGGGGATGAGCAGTTCTTC
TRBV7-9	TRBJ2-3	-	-	CASSSAERGTVDTQYF	TGTGCCAGCAGCTCAGCAGAACGGGGTACGGTAGATACGCAGTATTTT
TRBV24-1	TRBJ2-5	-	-	CATSDSQLKRETQYF	TGTGCCACCAGTGATTCCCAACTGAAGAGGGAGACCCAGTACTTC
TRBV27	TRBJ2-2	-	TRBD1	CASSPRDSFIPGELFF	TGTGCCAGCAGTCCCCGGGACAGTTTCATCCCCGGGGAGCTGTTTTTT
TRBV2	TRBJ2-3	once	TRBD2	CASSLAGSTDTQYF	TGTGCCAGCAGTTTAGCGGGGAGCACAGATACGCAGTATTTT
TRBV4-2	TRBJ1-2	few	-	CASSQVDTSSRYGYTF	TGTGCCAGCAGCCAAGTAGACACTAGTTCTAGGTATGGCTACACCTTC
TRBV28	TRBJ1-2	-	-	CASSFSVHTYGYTF	TGTGCCAGCAGTTTCTCAGTACACACCTATGGCTACACCTTC
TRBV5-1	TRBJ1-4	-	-	CASSLAFGRGTNEKLFF	TGCGCCAGCAGCTTGGCATTTGGCCGGGGAACTAATGAAAAACTGTTTTTT
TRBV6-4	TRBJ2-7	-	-	CASWKRRNDTYEQYF	TGTGCCAGCTGGAAGAGGCGGAACGATACCTACGAGCAGTACTTC
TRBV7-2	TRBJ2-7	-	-	CASSLALSQGYEQYF	TGTGCCAGCAGCTTAGCACTTTCCCAGGGGTACGAGCAGTACTTC
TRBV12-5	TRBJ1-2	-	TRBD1	CASGLVRDRGGYTF	TGTGCTAGTGGTTTGGTCCGGGACAGGGGGGGCTACACCTTC
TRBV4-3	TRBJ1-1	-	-	CASSQGTSAGTGTEAFF	TGCGCCAGCAGCCAAGGAACAAGCGCAGGTACAGGCACTGAAGCTTTCTTT
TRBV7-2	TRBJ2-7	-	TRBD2	CASSLGEGPHEQYF	TGTGCCAGCAGCTTGGGGGAGGGTCCCCACGAGCAGTACTTC
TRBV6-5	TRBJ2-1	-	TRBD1	CASSQTGNEQFF	TGTGCCAGCAGCCAGACAGGGAATGAGCAGTTCTTC